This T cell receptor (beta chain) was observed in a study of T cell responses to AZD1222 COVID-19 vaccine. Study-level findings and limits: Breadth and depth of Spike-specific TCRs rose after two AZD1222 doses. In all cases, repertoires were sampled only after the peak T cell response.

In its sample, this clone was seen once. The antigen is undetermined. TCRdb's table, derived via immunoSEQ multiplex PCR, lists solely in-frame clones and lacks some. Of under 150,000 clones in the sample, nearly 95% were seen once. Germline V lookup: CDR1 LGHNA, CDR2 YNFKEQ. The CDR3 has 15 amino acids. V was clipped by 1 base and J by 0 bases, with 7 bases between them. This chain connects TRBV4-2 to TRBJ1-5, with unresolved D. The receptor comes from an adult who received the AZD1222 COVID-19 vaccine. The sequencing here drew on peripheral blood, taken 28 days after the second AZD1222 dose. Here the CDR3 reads CASSQVAGSNQPQHF. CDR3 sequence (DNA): TGTGCCAGCAGCCAAGTTGCAGGTAGCAATCAGCCCCAGCATTTT.